These T cell receptor beta chains were read from a single sample in a study of shared clonotypes between healthy human individuals. Sequenced by immunoSEQ multiplex PCR; TCRdb stores in-frame clones only, minus some. The profile covers around 600,000 clones, with less than 98% appearing a single time and around 0.057% taken by the ten largest. The sequenced material came from naive CD4+ T cells sorted from blood. All receptors come from a young woman in good health. CDR3s include the opening cysteine and the closing phenylalanine or tryptophan. The D gene is left open where the match is weak. The listing skips clone size in some rows; elsewhere it reads once, few, many or a size class.

v_call,d_call,j_call,clone_size,cdr3_nt,cdr3_aa
TRBV19,-,TRBJ1-4,-,TGTGCCAGTAGTATGGGGAGCCCTAATGAAAAACTGTTTTTT,CASSMGSPNEKLFF
TRBV18,-,TRBJ2-3,-,TGTGCCAGCTCACCCCAGAACGACAACACAGATACGCAGTATTTT,CASSPQNDNTDTQYF
TRBV4-1,TRBD2,TRBJ2-1,-,TGCGCCAGCAGCCCCTATTGGACTAGCGGGACCTACAATGAGCAGTTCTTC,CASSPYWTSGTYNEQFF
TRBV27,-,TRBJ2-1,-,TGTGCCAGCAGTTTACGGAGGAGTGTTAGCTCCTACAATGAGCAGTTCTTC,CASSLRRSVSSYNEQFF
TRBV5-1,TRBD2,TRBJ2-2,-,TGCGCCAGCAGCTACGGACTAGCGGGGGCCACCGGGGAGCTGTTTTTT,CASSYGLAGATGELFF
TRBV19,-,TRBJ2-6,-,TGTGCCAGTAGTAGGGACGGAAGCTCTGGGGCCAACGTCCTGACTTTC,CASSRDGSSGANVLTF
TRBV7-8,-,TRBJ2-5,-,TGTGCCAGCAGCTGGAAAGGGTTGGAGACCCAGTACTTC,CASSWKGLETQYF
TRBV4-1,-,TRBJ2-5,-,TGCGCCAGCAGCCGACAACCTATTAAGGAGACCCAGTACTTC,CASSRQPIKETQYF
TRBV7-9,-,TRBJ1-1,-,TGTGCCAGCAGCTTGGTTCCACCCAGGGACGGGAACACTGAAGCTTTCTTT,CASSLVPPRDGNTEAFF
TRBV29-1,-,TRBJ2-1,-,TGCAGCGTTGAACCGGGGGCGCGAAACAATGAGCAGTTCTTC,CSVEPGARNNEQFF
TRBV5-1,TRBD1,TRBJ2-7,-,TGCGCCAGCAGCTTGGAGACAGGGGAATACGAGCAGTACTTC,CASSLETGEYEQYF
TRBV7-6,TRBD2,TRBJ2-3,-,TGTGCCAGCAGCCCAGGACTAGCGGGGGATACGCAGTATTTT,CASSPGLAGDTQYF
TRBV29-1,-,TRBJ1-5,once,TGCAGCGTTGCGGCCAGGGCAGATAGCAATCAGCCCCAGCATTTT,CSVAARADSNQPQHF
TRBV18,-,TRBJ2-6,-,TGTGCCAGCTCACGACAGGTCAGCGATCGCTCTGGGGCCAACGTCCTGACTTTC,CASSRQVSDRSGANVLTF
TRBV2,TRBD1,TRBJ2-5,-,TGTGCCAGCAGGCCCCGGGACAGCAGACAAGAGACCCAGTACTTC,CASRPRDSRQETQYF
TRBV2,-,TRBJ1-1,-,TGTGCCAGCGAGGAGGGGTTCGGCACTGAAGCTTTCTTT,CASEEGFGTEAFF
TRBV6-1,-,TRBJ1-5,-,TGTGCCAGCAGTGAGTACCGGGACCGGTGGAGCAATCAGCCCCAGCATTTT,CASSEYRDRWSNQPQHF
TRBV5-4,-,TRBJ2-2,-,TGTGCCAGCAGCTTGGTGGCTAGTGGGGTCACCGGGGAGCTGTTTTTT,CASSLVASGVTGELFF
TRBV28,-,TRBJ1-5,-,TGTGCCAGCAGTTTATTGGGAGGGGCCGGGCAGCCCCAGCATTTT,CASSLLGGAGQPQHF
TRBV6-5,-,TRBJ2-2,-,TGTGCCAGCAGTTCCCCCGGTCCCACCGGGGAGCTGTTTTTT,CASSSPGPTGELFF
TRBV5-1,-,TRBJ2-6,once,TGCGCCAGCAGCCAGGGCAATGGGGCCAACGTCCTGACTTTC,CASSQGNGANVLTF
TRBV18,TRBD2,TRBJ2-1,-,TGTGCCAGCTCACAAATAGCGGGAGGGGGCAATGAGCAGTTCTTC,CASSQIAGGGNEQFF
TRBV10-3,TRBD1,TRBJ2-7,-,TGTGCCATCAGCCAGAGGGACAGTGGAACCTACGAGCAGTACTTC,CAISQRDSGTYEQYF
TRBV7-9,-,TRBJ2-7,-,TGTGCCAGCAGCCCCGCGATTAACGAGCAGTACTTC,CASSPAINEQYF
TRBV4-2,TRBD2,TRBJ2-3,-,TGTGCCAGCAGCCAAGTAACTAGCGGGGGGAGTACAGATACGCAGTATTTT,CASSQVTSGGSTDTQYF
TRBV20-1,TRBD2,TRBJ2-1,-,TGCAGTGCCACCGGGACTAAGCAGTTCTTC,CSATGTKQFF
TRBV29-1,TRBD1,TRBJ1-5,few,TGCAGCGTTGCTGGGACAGGGCTCGATCAGCCCCAGCATTTT,CSVAGTGLDQPQHF
TRBV5-4,TRBD2,TRBJ2-3,-,TGTGCCAGCAGCTTGTATCGGCTAGCGGGTTTCACAGATACGCAGTATTTT,CASSLYRLAGFTDTQYF
TRBV6-6,-,TRBJ1-3,-,TGTGCCAGCGCCCAGTATGAATCCACTCCGGGAAACACCATATATTTT,CASAQYESTPGNTIYF
TRBV2,-,TRBJ2-7,once,TGTGCCAGCAGGGACCGCCTAGCGAATCACGAGCAGTACTTC,CASRDRLANHEQYF
TRBV5-1,-,TRBJ1-4,-,TGCGCCAGCAGCCCAATCTCGGGGTCAACTAATGAAAAACTGTTTTTT,CASSPISGSTNEKLFF
TRBV5-1,-,TRBJ2-1,-,TGCGCCAGCAGCTTGTCCCGGGTTCAGACCCGAAACAATGAGCAGTTCTTC,CASSLSRVQTRNNEQFF
TRBV28,-,TRBJ2-2,-,TGTGCCAGCAGTTTGTCGGGACAGAACACCGGGGAGCTGTTTTTT,CASSLSGQNTGELFF
TRBV7-8,-,TRBJ2-5,-,TGTGCCAGCAGCTTACGAGGACAAGCTGAGGAGACCCAGTACTTC,CASSLRGQAEETQYF
TRBV4-2,TRBD2,TRBJ2-1,-,TGTGCCAGCAGCCAAGTGGGTAGCGGGAGCTACAATGAGCAGTTCTTC,CASSQVGSGSYNEQFF
TRBV28,-,TRBJ1-5,-,TGTGCCAGCAGTTGGACGGATTATAGCAATCAGCCCCAGCATTTT,CASSWTDYSNQPQHF
TRBV7-3,-,TRBJ2-7,-,TGTGCCAGCAGCTTATCAGCAGGAAATACTGGCTACGAGCAGTACTTC,CASSLSAGNTGYEQYF
TRBV18,TRBD1,TRBJ1-4,-,TGTGCCAGCTCATCTCCGGGACAGGGTCGGGAAAAACTGTTTTTT,CASSSPGQGREKLFF
TRBV5-1,TRBD1,TRBJ2-1,-,TGCGCCAGCAGCTTGGCCGTGGACAGGGGATGGAATGAGCAGTTCTTC,CASSLAVDRGWNEQFF
TRBV6-5,-,TRBJ2-4,-,TGTGCCAGCAGTCTGCGGCCGGGGGAAAGGAACATTCAGTACTTC,CASSLRPGERNIQYF
TRBV6-4,TRBD2,TRBJ2-1,-,TGTGCCAGCAGTGACTGGACTAGCGGCCTAGGGGAGCAGTTCTTC,CASSDWTSGLGEQFF
TRBV5-4,-,TRBJ2-7,-,TGTGCCAGCAGCTTTCCGGGACAATCCTACGAGCAGTACTTC,CASSFPGQSYEQYF
TRBV28,-,TRBJ1-1,-,TGTGCCAGCAGTTTCGGGCAGCCGAACACTGAAGCTTTCTTT,CASSFGQPNTEAFF
TRBV5-1,-,TRBJ2-3,-,TGCGCCAGCAGCGGAGCTGCGGGACTCAAAAGCACAGATACGCAGTATTTT,CASSGAAGLKSTDTQYF
TRBV29-1,-,TRBJ1-1,-,TGCAGCGTTGCCGACAGGCAATTCTCGGCTTTCTTT,CSVADRQFSAFF
TRBV20-1,-,TRBJ2-4,-,TGCAGCCGAATGGCCAAAAACATTCAGTACTTC,CSRMAKNIQYF